This is a list of T cell receptor beta chains from one sample in a study of OX40 agonist ivuxolimab in advanced cancers. Generated by immunoSEQ multiplex PCR, the TCRdb table keeps only in-frame clones and is missing some. Of about 70,000 clones listed, roughly four fifths are singletons. The starting material was CD4+ or CD8+ T cells sorted from blood, obtained in a trial of the OX40 agonist ivuxolimab. All receptors derive from an adult with an advanced solid tumor such as melanoma, head and neck, liver or kidney cancer. Both conserved end residues are trimmed from each CDR3. Fields, in order: V gene, J gene, CDR3 protein.

v_call: TRBV5-1
j_call: TRBJ2-1
cdr3_aa: ASSLSPVSGENEQF

v_call: TRBV5-6
j_call: TRBJ2-7
cdr3_aa: ASSSLATSYVEQY

v_call: TRBV19
j_call: TRBJ2-5
cdr3_aa: ASSIGGWADFRGETQY

v_call: TRBV5-1
j_call: TRBJ2-5
cdr3_aa: ASSAGLAETQY

v_call: TRBV2
j_call: TRBJ1-1
cdr3_aa: ASKRIQGAEAF

v_call: TRBV6-5
j_call: TRBJ2-3
cdr3_aa: ASRLGAGDTQY

v_call: TRBV5-1
j_call: TRBJ2-3
cdr3_aa: ASNLGGRPGQDNTDTQY

v_call: TRBV7-3
j_call: TRBJ2-1
cdr3_aa: ASSSTSPEKQF

v_call: TRBV19
j_call: TRBJ1-5
cdr3_aa: ASSMKARMNQPQH

v_call: TRBV5-1
j_call: TRBJ2-7
cdr3_aa: ASSLVAGVGEQY

v_call: TRBV6-5
j_call: TRBJ1-1
cdr3_aa: ASSYPRAGGTEAF

v_call: TRBV11-3
j_call: TRBJ2-5
cdr3_aa: ASSFSNQETQY

v_call: TRBV28
j_call: TRBJ1-2
cdr3_aa: ASNRQGEDYGYT

v_call: TRBV18
j_call: TRBJ1-1
cdr3_aa: ASSPRQGSNEAF

v_call: TRBV18
j_call: TRBJ2-2
cdr3_aa: ASSPRGGSNTGELF

v_call: TRBV29-1
j_call: TRBJ2-5
cdr3_aa: SVDSTGAWETQY

v_call: TRBV28
j_call: TRBJ2-5
cdr3_aa: ASRPQGPETQY

v_call: TRBV6-5
j_call: TRBJ1-2
cdr3_aa: ASSKLTELVYGYT

v_call: TRBV28
j_call: TRBJ2-7
cdr3_aa: ASSPTDYEQY

v_call: TRBV19
j_call: TRBJ2-5
cdr3_aa: ASSPPLAYQETQY

v_call: TRBV11-2
j_call: TRBJ1-3
cdr3_aa: ASRFQDSSGNTIY

v_call: TRBV5-1
j_call: TRBJ2-1
cdr3_aa: ASSFTEAGSSYNEQF

v_call: TRBV9
j_call: TRBJ2-1
cdr3_aa: ASSAKGQYTEQF

v_call: TRBV28
j_call: TRBJ1-1
cdr3_aa: ASSLILGQNTEAF

v_call: TRBV5-3
j_call: TRBJ2-7
cdr3_aa: ARSLGGLAVHEQY

v_call: TRBV4-2
j_call: TRBJ2-3
cdr3_aa: ASSQAEGRNTQY

v_call: TRBV2
j_call: TRBJ1-2
cdr3_aa: ASSPYRDHYGYT

v_call: TRBV28
j_call: TRBJ1-1
cdr3_aa: ASRRAVNTEAF

v_call: TRBV18
j_call: TRBJ2-3
cdr3_aa: ASSPNSRTVSDTQY

v_call: TRBV2
j_call: TRBJ2-1
cdr3_aa: ASRGFLGETEQF

v_call: TRBV28
j_call: TRBJ2-5
cdr3_aa: ASSSSGDVGETQY

v_call: TRBV5-1
j_call: TRBJ2-5
cdr3_aa: ASADSYQETQY

v_call: TRBV5-1
j_call: TRBJ2-1
cdr3_aa: ASSRGGVGTNEQF

v_call: TRBV19
j_call: TRBJ2-1
cdr3_aa: ASSYNGWGEQF

v_call: TRBV6-5
j_call: TRBJ2-5
cdr3_aa: ASSVRNQETQY

v_call: TRBV15
j_call: TRBJ2-1
cdr3_aa: ATSRDMAGGNFNEQF

v_call: TRBV18
j_call: TRBJ1-5
cdr3_aa: ASSPNREGQPQH

v_call: TRBV5-1
j_call: TRBJ2-5
cdr3_aa: ASSLLPGVQETQY

v_call: TRBV5-1
j_call: TRBJ2-5
cdr3_aa: ASSLKDPLQETQY

v_call: TRBV7-9
j_call: TRBJ2-2
cdr3_aa: ASSSSLGWGYTGELF

v_call: TRBV28
j_call: TRBJ2-7
cdr3_aa: ASSSGQGTSYEQY

v_call: TRBV6-5
j_call: TRBJ2-1
cdr3_aa: ASRRRTGGNEQF

v_call: TRBV18
j_call: TRBJ1-3
cdr3_aa: ASSPNLPGPGNTIY

v_call: TRBV28
j_call: TRBJ2-5
cdr3_aa: ASSLAGTGVGTQY

v_call: TRBV19
j_call: TRBJ1-2
cdr3_aa: ASRQTGEAVGYT

v_call: TRBV14
j_call: TRBJ2-3
cdr3_aa: ASSQGQGRDTDTQY

v_call: TRBV15
j_call: TRBJ2-7
cdr3_aa: ATSRMTSGTEQY

v_call: TRBV5-1
j_call: TRBJ1-2
cdr3_aa: ASSLALGGSYGYT

v_call: TRBV5-1
j_call: TRBJ1-2
cdr3_aa: ASSLELLGSSSGYT

v_call: TRBV11-2
j_call: TRBJ2-7
cdr3_aa: ASSLIRTGTSYEQY

v_call: TRBV6-5
j_call: TRBJ2-7
cdr3_aa: ASSETSGVWEQY

v_call: TRBV28
j_call: TRBJ1-2
cdr3_aa: ASRSGTHYGYT

v_call: TRBV7-3
j_call: TRBJ1-1
cdr3_aa: ASSLQRDTEAF

v_call: TRBV9
j_call: TRBJ2-1
cdr3_aa: ASSVGQGIDEQF

v_call: TRBV5-1
j_call: TRBJ2-3
cdr3_aa: ASSLYGVSTDTQY

v_call: TRBV28
j_call: TRBJ2-6
cdr3_aa: ASSSRGPGANVLT

v_call: TRBV28
j_call: TRBJ2-5
cdr3_aa: ASSLPQETQY